Below, one T cell receptor (beta chain) is given with its context. These data originate in a study of CD8 T cells in Susac syndrome. Random hexamers were used to reverse transcribe the RNA input (roughly 0.5 to 1 ug). Amplification of TCR beta CDR3 by immunoSEQ multiplex PCR spanned 54 Vbeta and 13 Jbeta. MiXCR, run by TCRdb on the immunoSEQ multiplex PCR reads, gives a single entry per CDR3 protein. The sample lists more than 95,000 distinct CDR3 sequences; 90% to 95% were seen once. Trimming shortened V by 0 bases and J by 1 base, and 4 bases separated the two germline ends. Germline loops: CDR1 SGHDT, CDR2 YYEEEE. The CDR3 is 14 residues long.

This chain uses TRBV5-6 with TRBJ2-2; D not resolved. The receptor was derived from a human donor with multiple sclerosis. The sequencing sample was made of CD8+ T cells from PBMCs. DNA for the CDR3: TGTGCCAGCAGCTTGGTAGAGAACACCGGGGAGCTGTTTTTT. It specifies CASSLVENTGELFF.